This entry features one T cell receptor beta chain sequence. As yet, its antigen is unknown. This entry belongs to a study of T cell repertoires in cytomegalovirus infection. Looking at the study overall: Public TCR beta signatures were indicative of both CMV infection and a matching HLA type. Study-wide findings and caveats: The cumulative frequency of public TCR beta families distinguished individuals who carried CMV together with the relevant HLA. The ex vivo response was dominated by HLA-C-restricted CMV-specific TCR beta clonotypes.

The CDR3 has 17 residues. Germline V lookup: CDR1 SGHKS, CDR2 YYEKEE (reference sequence). Losses at the gene ends were 4 bases for V and 0 bases for J; bases not matched to a gene: 10. MiXCR was run by TCRdb on the reads, yielding one entry per CDR3 protein. Found here are 250,000 or so distinct CDR3 sequences, roughly 10% of them singletons; the top ten hold about 16%. The sample was PBMCs. The chain joins TRBV5-5 to TRBJ2-1, with 7 bases lining up with TRBD1. The receptor was isolated from a human donor in good health (CMV status not recorded). Some clones in this sample may be carry-over from other donors' samples. The CDR3 spells CASSPIDRDRSYNEQFF. CDR3 coding DNA: TGTGCCAGCAGCCCAATCGACAGGGACCGCTCCTACAATGAGCAGTTCTTC. Full variable domain (outside the CDR3, taken from reference TRBV5-5 and TRBJ2-1): DAGVTQSPTHLIKTRGQQVTLRCSPISGHKSVSWYQQVLGQGPQFIFQYYEKEERGRGNFPDRFSARQFPNYSSELNVNALLLGDSALYLCASSPIDRDRSYNEQFFGPGTRLTVL.